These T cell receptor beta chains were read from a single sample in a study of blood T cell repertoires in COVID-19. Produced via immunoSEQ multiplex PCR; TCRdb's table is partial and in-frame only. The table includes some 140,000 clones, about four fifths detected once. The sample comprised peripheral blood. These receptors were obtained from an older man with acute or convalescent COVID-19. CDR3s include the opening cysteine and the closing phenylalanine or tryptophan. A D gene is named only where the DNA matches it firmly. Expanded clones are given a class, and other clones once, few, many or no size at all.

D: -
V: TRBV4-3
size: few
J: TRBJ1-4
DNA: TGCGCCAGCAGCCAACTTAACAGGGATGGAGAAAAACTGTTTTTT
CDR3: CASSQLNRDGEKLFF

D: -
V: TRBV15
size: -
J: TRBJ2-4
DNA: TGTGCCACCAGCAGAGATCACGCAGGTTTCATTCAGTACTTC
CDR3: CATSRDHAGFIQYF

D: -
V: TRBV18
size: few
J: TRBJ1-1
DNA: TGTGCCAGCCTCATGGACAGGAACACTGAAGCTTTCTTT
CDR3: CASLMDRNTEAFF

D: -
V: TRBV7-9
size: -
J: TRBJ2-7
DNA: TGTGCCAGCAGCTTAGCGGCCCCGCGGCCCTACGAGCAGTACTTC
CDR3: CASSLAAPRPYEQYF

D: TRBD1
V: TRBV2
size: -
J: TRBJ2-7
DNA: TGTGCCAGCAGTGGCACAGGGGGCGACGAGCAGTACTTC
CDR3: CASSGTGGDEQYF

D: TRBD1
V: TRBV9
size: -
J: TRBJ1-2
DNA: TGTGCCAGCAGCCCCCGGGACAGGGCGTTACTGGGCTACACCTTC
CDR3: CASSPRDRALLGYTF

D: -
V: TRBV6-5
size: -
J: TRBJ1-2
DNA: TGTGCCAGCAGTTACGGGACTACACTCGATGGCTACACCTTC
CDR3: CASSYGTTLDGYTF

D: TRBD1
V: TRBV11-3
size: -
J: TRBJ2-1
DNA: TGTGCCAGCAGCGGCCGGACAGGCGCCTACAATGAGCAGTTCTTC
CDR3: CASSGRTGAYNEQFF

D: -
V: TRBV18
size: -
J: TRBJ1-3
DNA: TGTGCCAGCTCACCACTACAGGACTCTGGAAACACCATATATTTT
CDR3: CASSPLQDSGNTIYF

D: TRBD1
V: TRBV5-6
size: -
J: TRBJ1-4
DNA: TGTGCCAGCAGCTTCTTGGGGACAGGGGGTGGTGAAAAACTGTTTTTT
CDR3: CASSFLGTGGGEKLFF

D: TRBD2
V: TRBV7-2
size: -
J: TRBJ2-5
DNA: TGTGCCAGCAGCTTACGAGGGGAGGGGACCCAGTACTTC
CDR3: CASSLRGEGTQYF

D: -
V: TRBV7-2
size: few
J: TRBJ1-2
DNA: TGTGCCAGCAGCTTCAGGGGTCATGGCTACACCTTC
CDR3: CASSFRGHGYTF

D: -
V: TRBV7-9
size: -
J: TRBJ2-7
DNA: TGTGCCAGCAGCTTAAGGGCAGGGGCCTACGAGCAGTACTTC
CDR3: CASSLRAGAYEQYF

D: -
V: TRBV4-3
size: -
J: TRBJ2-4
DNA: TGCGCCAGCAGCCAAGATAGTATGTCGGCCAAAAACATTCAGTACTTC
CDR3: CASSQDSMSAKNIQYF

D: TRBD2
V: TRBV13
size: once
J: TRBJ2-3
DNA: TGTGCCAGCAGCCCTGGGACTAGCGGGGGCCCAGATACGCAGTATTTT
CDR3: CASSPGTSGGPDTQYF

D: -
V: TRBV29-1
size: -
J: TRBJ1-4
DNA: TGCAGCGCAAGAGCCGCAACTAATGAAAAACTGTTTTTT
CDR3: CSARAATNEKLFF

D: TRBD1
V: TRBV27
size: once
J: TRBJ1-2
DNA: TGTGCCAGCAGCCGACAGGGCATAAGGAGGGGGAACTATGGCTACACCTTC
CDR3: CASSRQGIRRGNYGYTF

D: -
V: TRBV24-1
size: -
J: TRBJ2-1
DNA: TGTGCCACCAGTGATTTGCGAGGGGAGGAGAAGTTCTTC
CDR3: CATSDLRGEEKFF

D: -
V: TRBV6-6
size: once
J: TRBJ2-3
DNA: TGTGCCAGCAGTTACTCCGCGACAACTAGCACAGATACGCAGTATTTT
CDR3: CASSYSATTSTDTQYF

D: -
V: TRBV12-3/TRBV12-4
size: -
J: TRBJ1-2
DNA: TGTGCCAGCAGTTTCTCGCAGGGCTATGGCTACACCTTC
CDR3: CASSFSQGYGYTF

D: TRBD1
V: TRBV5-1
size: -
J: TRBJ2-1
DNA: TGCGCCAGCACCCTAGGTGGGACAGGGGCCTACAATGAGCAGTTCTTC
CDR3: CASTLGGTGAYNEQFF

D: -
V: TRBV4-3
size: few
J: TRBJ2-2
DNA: TGCGCCAGCAGCCAAGATAGAGCCGGGGAGCTGTTTTTT
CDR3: CASSQDRAGELFF

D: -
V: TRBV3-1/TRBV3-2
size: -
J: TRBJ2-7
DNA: TGTGCCAGCAGCCAAGATCTTAAGAGGGAGCAGTACTTC
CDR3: CASSQDLKREQYF

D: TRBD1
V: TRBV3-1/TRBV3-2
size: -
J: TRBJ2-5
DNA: TGTGCCAGCAGCCGACAGGGAATAGAGACCCAGTACTTC
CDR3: CASSRQGIETQYF

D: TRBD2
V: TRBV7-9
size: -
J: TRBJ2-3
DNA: TGTGCCAGCAGCTTGGGACTAGCGACAGATACGCAGTATTTT
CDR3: CASSLGLATDTQYF

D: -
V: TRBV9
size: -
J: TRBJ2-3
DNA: TGTGCCAGCAGCGTAGATTTAGGGCGGGGCACAGATACGCAGTATTTT
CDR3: CASSVDLGRGTDTQYF

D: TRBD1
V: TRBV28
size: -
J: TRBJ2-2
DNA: TGTGCCAGCAGACCTGGGACAGCGACCGGGGAGCTGTTTTTT
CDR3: CASRPGTATGELFF

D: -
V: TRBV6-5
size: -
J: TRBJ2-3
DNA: TGTGCCAGCAGTTATGAAAGCGGGACAGATACGCAGTATTTT
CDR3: CASSYESGTDTQYF

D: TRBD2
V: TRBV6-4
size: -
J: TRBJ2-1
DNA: TGTGCCAGCAGTGCTAATAGCGGGGGTGGTGAGCAGTTCTTC
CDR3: CASSANSGGGEQFF

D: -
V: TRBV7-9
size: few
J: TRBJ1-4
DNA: TGTGCCGGATCCAGGGAAGCAACTAATGAAAAACTGTTTTTT
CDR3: CAGSREATNEKLFF

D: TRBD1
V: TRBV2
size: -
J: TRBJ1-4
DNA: TGTGCCAGCAGTGAAGCGAGGAGGACAGGGAGTGAAAAACTGTTTTTT
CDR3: CASSEARRTGSEKLFF

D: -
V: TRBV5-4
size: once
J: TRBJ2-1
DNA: TGTGCCAGCAGCCCTAGGACTTTCGGCTCCTACAATGAGCAGTTCTTC
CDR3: CASSPRTFGSYNEQFF

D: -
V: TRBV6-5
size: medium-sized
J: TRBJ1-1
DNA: TGTGCCAGCAGTTACCGACAAGAGAACACTGAAGCTTTCTTT
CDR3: CASSYRQENTEAFF

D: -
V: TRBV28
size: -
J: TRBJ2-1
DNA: TGTGCCAGCAGTTTATTGTCGGATGAGCAGTTCTTC
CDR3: CASSLLSDEQFF

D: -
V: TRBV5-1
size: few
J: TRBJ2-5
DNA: TGCGCCAGCAGCTTCGGGACAACCGTGATTCAAGAGACCCAGTACTTC
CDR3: CASSFGTTVIQETQYF

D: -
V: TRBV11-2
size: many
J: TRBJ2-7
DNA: TGTGCCAGCGGCGATACCTTGCAGGGGCGGCAGTACTTC
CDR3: CASGDTLQGRQYF

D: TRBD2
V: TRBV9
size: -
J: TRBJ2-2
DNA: TGTGCCAGCAGCGTAGGAAGCGGGGGGCCGAACACCGGGGAGCTGTTTTTT
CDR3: CASSVGSGGPNTGELFF

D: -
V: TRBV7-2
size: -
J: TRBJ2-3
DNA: TGTGCCAGCAGCTTACAGGGGTATGGGACAGATACGCAGTATTTT
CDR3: CASSLQGYGTDTQYF

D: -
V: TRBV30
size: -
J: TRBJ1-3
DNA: TGTGCCTGGAGTCGGCCCGGAAGGAGTGGAAACACCATATATTTT
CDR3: CAWSRPGRSGNTIYF